One and the same sample provided the 17 T cell receptor beta chains below, sequenced in a study of CD8+ T cells in alopecia areata. cDNA serving as the sequencing template came from extracted, reverse transcribed RNA. The table came from immunoSEQ multiplex PCR; TCRdb's copy has only in-frame clones and leaves some out. The sample has approximately 59,000 clones; about half are singletons. This specimen consisted of CD8+ T cells sorted from blood, obtained at week 0. These receptors were obtained from a human donor with alopecia areata.

In this sample, this clone turned up a few times. The V and J genes are TRBV15 and TRBJ1-5; no firm D call. With 5 bases removed from V and 9 bases from J, the gap between germline ends came to 14 bases. CDR1 LNHNV and CDR2 YYDKDF come from the germline V gene (reference sequence). This CDR3 has 13 residues. CDR3 sequence: CATSLRLERPQHF. In nucleotides, the CDR3 is TGTGCCACCAGCTTACGTTTAGAACGGCCCCAGCATTTT.

The chain carries TRBV5-5 and TRBJ1-2; D remains ambiguous. CDR1 is SGHKS and CDR2 is YYEKEE in the germline V gene (reference sequence). Trimming shortened V by 4 bases and J by 4 bases, and 23 bases separated the two germline ends. This CDR3 region has 17 residues. In DNA, the CDR3 is TGTGCCAGCAGCCTAGCTACTTCCACGGAACGGGGCTATGGCTACACCTTC. Translating it yields CASSLATSTERGYGYTF.

The chain recombines TRBV19 with TRBJ1-1, with a tentative D call TRBD1 (5 bases). The CDR3 consists of 13 residues. V was pared by 5 bases and J by 3 bases, with 10 bases between. CDR1 and CDR2 from the germline V gene are LNHDA and SQIVND (reference sequence). The CDR3, as DNA: TGTGCCAGTAGTTTTCGGGGGTACACTGAAGCTTTCTTT. It yields the protein CASSFRGYTEAFF.

The J gene is TRBJ2-1, the V gene TRBV13, with D unresolved. Trimming cost V 1 base and J 8 bases, with 15 bases left between them. CDR1 is PRHDT, CDR2 FYEKMQ, per germline (reference sequence). The CDR3 spans 15 residues. CDR3 region: CASSLDPRASDEQFF. The CDR3 nucleotides are TGTGCCAGCAGCTTAGACCCACGCGCCTCGGATGAGCAGTTCTTC.

The chain is built from TRBV4-1 and TRBJ2-3; D perhaps matches TRBD2 (7 bases). V lost 2 bases and J 0 bases, leaving 15 bases between the germline ends. CDR1 and CDR2 (germline): MGHRA, YSYEKL. CDR3 length: 17 residues. The chain's CDR3 is CASSQRGLAGSTDTQYF. The CDR3 region has the DNA TGCGCCAGCAGCCAAAGGGGGTTAGCGGGTAGCACAGATACGCAGTATTTT.

The chain couples TRBV6-6 to TRBJ2-2; D is unresolved. The CDR3 is 13 amino acids. CDR1 MNHNY and CDR2 SVGAGI come from the germline V gene (reference sequence). Trimming left V 0 bases short and J 5 bases short, with 4 bases between. The CDR3 region is CASSYSGTGELFF. CDR3 sequence (DNA): TGTGCCAGCAGTTACTCGGGGACCGGGGAGCTGTTTTTT.

The gene calls are TRBV7-9 and TRBJ2-3; 12 bases match TRBD2. This CDR3 is built from 16 residues. V was clipped by 2 bases and J by 6 bases; unmatched bases: 6. CDR1 is SEHNR, CDR2 FQNEAQ, per germline (reference sequence). CDR3: CASSLRTSGIVDTQYF. In nucleotides, the CDR3 is TGTGCCAGCAGCTTAAGGACTAGCGGGATTGTGGATACGCAGTATTTT.

There are a few counts of this clone. This chain joins TRBV7-9 and TRBJ1-4, with D maybe TRBD1 (5 bases). CDR3 length: 15 residues. CDR1 is SEHNR, CDR2 FQNEAQ, per germline (reference sequence). V was shortened by 1 base and J by 8 bases, with 14 bases between the two germline ends. The CDR3 region is CASSLVGTLGEKLFF. CDR3 sequence (DNA): TGTGCCAGCAGCTTAGTCGGGACCTTGGGGGAAAAACTGTTTTTT. Variable domain in full (rest from reference TRBV7-9 and TRBJ1-4): DTGVSQNPRHKITKRGQNVTFRCDPISEHNRLYWYRQTLGQGPEFLTYFQNEAQLEKSRLLSDRFSAERPKGSFSTLEIQRTEQGDSAMYLCASSLVGTLGEKLFFGSGTQLSVL.

This clone was detected many times. The rearrangement links TRBV7-9 to TRBJ2-1; D unresolved. CDR1 is SEHNR, CDR2 FQNEAQ, per germline (reference sequence). V was cut by 6 bases and J by 6 bases, with 12 bases left in between. The CDR3 spans 13 residues. CDR3 sequence: CASRRPEINEQFF. The CDR3, as DNA: TGTGCCAGCAGACGACCCGAGATCAATGAGCAGTTCTTC.

This chain links TRBV7-8 with TRBJ2-1, with D possibly matching TRBD2 (5 bases). V was trimmed by 5 bases and J by 3 bases, leaving 14 bases between them. CDR3 size: 15 residues. Germline loops: CDR1 SGHVS, CDR2 FQNEAQ. CDR3 loop: CASSPSRPGYNEQFF. DNA for the CDR3: TGTGCCAGCAGCCCTAGCCGTCCGGGCTACAATGAGCAGTTCTTC.

This chain joins TRBV4-1 and TRBJ2-5, with 12 bases that match TRBD2. J was trimmed by 5 bases and V by 4 bases; bases with no gene match: 8. CDR1 MGHRA and CDR2 YSYEKL come from the germline V gene. The CDR3 spans 16 residues. CDR3 region: CASSRRLAGVEETQYF. The CDR3 DNA sequence: TGCGCCAGCAGCCGAAGACTAGCGGGAGTGGAGGAGACCCAGTACTTC.

The V gene is TRBV4-3, the J gene TRBJ2-3; D gene unclear. CDR1 LGHNA and CDR2 YSLEER come from the germline V gene. CDR3 length equals 17 residues. V dropped 0 bases and J dropped 1 base, with 14 bases sitting between them. Here the CDR3 reads CASSQDLSLKGTDTQYF. In nucleotides, the CDR3 is TGCGCCAGCAGCCAAGATCTCAGCCTCAAGGGCACAGATACGCAGTATTTT.

This rearrangement joins TRBV9 to TRBJ2-3, with TRBD2 as a possible D gene (5 bases). This CDR3 comprises 15 residues. Per the germline V gene, CDR1 is SGDLS and CDR2 is YYNGEE. V lost 0 bases, J lost 1 base, and 9 bases lay in between. The CDR3 here is CASSVAGWGTDTQYF. The CDR3 DNA reads TGTGCCAGCAGCGTAGCGGGATGGGGCACAGATACGCAGTATTTT.

V and J are TRBV2 and TRBJ1-5; TRBD1 agrees at 12 bases. Trimming removed 7 bases from V and 4 bases from J; junction bases left unmatched: 5. The CDR3 extends over 15 amino acids. CDR1 is SNHLY and CDR2 is FYNNEI in the germline V gene. CDR3 sequence: CASKTGQGANQPQHF. CDR3 in DNA: TGTGCCAGCAAAACGGGACAGGGGGCGAATCAGCCCCAGCATTTT.

The J gene is TRBJ2-7, the V gene TRBV18; 10 bases line up with TRBD1. The V gene end was trimmed by 3 bases and the J gene end by 3 bases; junction bases not matched to a gene: 2. The length of the CDR3 is 14 residues. The germline V gene encodes CDR1 KGHSH and CDR2 LQKENI. The CDR3 reads CASSPGTGDYEQYF. In DNA, the CDR3 is TGTGCCAGCTCACCCGGGACAGGGGACTACGAGCAGTACTTC.

This clone was seen ten or more times. The J gene is TRBJ1-2, the V gene TRBV7-6, with D possibly matching TRBD1 (5 bases). The CDR3 is 14 amino acids. From germline, CDR1 is SGHVS and CDR2 FNYEAQ. Trimming removed 3 bases at V and 6 bases at J, with 14 bases between. The CDR3 reads CASSLGERGNGYTF. The CDR3, as DNA: TGTGCCAGCAGCTTGGGGGAAAGGGGAAATGGCTACACCTTC.

The rearrangement joins TRBV2 to TRBJ2-3; D gene ambiguous. The V end was cut by 6 bases, the J end by 4 bases, with 5 bases between. Germline V gene sequence: CDR1 SNHLY, CDR2 FYNNEI. This CDR3 has 11 residues. The CDR3 here is CASRHSDTQYF. CDR3 in DNA: TGTGCCAGCAGGCACTCAGATACGCAGTATTTT.